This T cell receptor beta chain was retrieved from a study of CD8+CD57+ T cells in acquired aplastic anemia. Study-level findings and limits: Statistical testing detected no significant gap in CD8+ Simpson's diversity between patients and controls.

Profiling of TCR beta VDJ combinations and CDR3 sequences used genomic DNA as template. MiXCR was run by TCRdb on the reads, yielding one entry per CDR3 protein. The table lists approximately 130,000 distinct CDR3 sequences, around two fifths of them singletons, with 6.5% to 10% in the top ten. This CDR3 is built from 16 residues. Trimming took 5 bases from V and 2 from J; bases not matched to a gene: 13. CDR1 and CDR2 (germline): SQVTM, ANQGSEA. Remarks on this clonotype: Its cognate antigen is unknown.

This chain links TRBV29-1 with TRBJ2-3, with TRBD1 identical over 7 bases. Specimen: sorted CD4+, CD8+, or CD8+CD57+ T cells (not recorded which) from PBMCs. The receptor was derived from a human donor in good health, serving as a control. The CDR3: CSVTNDRVGSTDTQYF. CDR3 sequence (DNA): TGCAGCGTTACAAACGACAGGGTTGGATCCACAGATACGCAGTATTTT.